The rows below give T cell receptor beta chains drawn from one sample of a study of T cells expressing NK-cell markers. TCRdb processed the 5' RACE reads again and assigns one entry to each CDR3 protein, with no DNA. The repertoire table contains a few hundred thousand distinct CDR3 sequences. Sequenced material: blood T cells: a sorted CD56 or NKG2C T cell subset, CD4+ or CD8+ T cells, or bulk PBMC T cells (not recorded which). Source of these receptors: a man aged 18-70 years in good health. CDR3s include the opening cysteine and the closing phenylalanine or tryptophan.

CDR3aa: CASRYWGRGPETQYF
v_gene: TRBV28
j_gene: TRBJ2-5

CDR3aa: CASSSEGISGNTIYF
v_gene: TRBV27
j_gene: TRBJ1-3

CDR3aa: CASSTAGGASADTQYF
v_gene: TRBV6-1
j_gene: TRBJ2-3

CDR3aa: CASSQSNSQETQYF
v_gene: TRBV11-2
j_gene: TRBJ2-5

CDR3aa: CSARGLIGNGNGYTF
v_gene: TRBV20-1
j_gene: TRBJ1-2

CDR3aa: CSARDLTSIYGYTF
v_gene: TRBV20-1
j_gene: TRBJ1-2

CDR3aa: CASSMATGTFDTQYF
v_gene: TRBV19
j_gene: TRBJ2-3

CDR3aa: CASSRPGLLTGELFF
v_gene: TRBV7-2
j_gene: TRBJ2-2

CDR3aa: CASSVLPGHQTQYF
v_gene: TRBV9
j_gene: TRBJ2-3

CDR3aa: CASSLRWQAGVHIQYF
v_gene: TRBV28
j_gene: TRBJ2-4

CDR3aa: CATSRLSGGLHNEQFF
v_gene: TRBV15
j_gene: TRBJ2-1

CDR3aa: CASSPRRMSFNTEAFF
v_gene: TRBV5-6
j_gene: TRBJ1-1

CDR3aa: CASMIGGAKVGEQYF
v_gene: TRBV25-1
j_gene: TRBJ2-7

CDR3aa: CASSFKLTGELFF
v_gene: TRBV7-3
j_gene: TRBJ2-2

CDR3aa: CSATGRGPPTTNEKLFF
v_gene: TRBV20-1
j_gene: TRBJ1-4

CDR3aa: CASSQTLAGSLADTQYF
v_gene: TRBV4-1
j_gene: TRBJ2-3

CDR3aa: CSVEEDSLYGYTF
v_gene: TRBV29-1
j_gene: TRBJ1-2

CDR3aa: CASSRNKGATEAFF
v_gene: TRBV3-1
j_gene: TRBJ1-1

CDR3aa: CASSLASSTDTQYF
v_gene: TRBV5-1
j_gene: TRBJ2-3

CDR3aa: CASSYSTNYGYTF
v_gene: TRBV6-5
j_gene: TRBJ1-2

CDR3aa: CSVASEGGVYNEQFF
v_gene: TRBV29-1
j_gene: TRBJ2-1

CDR3aa: CSAVSGIANGYTF
v_gene: TRBV20-1
j_gene: TRBJ1-2

CDR3aa: CSARDTGETQYF
v_gene: TRBV20-1
j_gene: TRBJ2-5

CDR3aa: CASSHRDYTGTQYF
v_gene: TRBV12-3/TRBV12-4
j_gene: TRBJ2-5

CDR3aa: CASSIGGLNSYEQYF
v_gene: TRBV19
j_gene: TRBJ2-7